Presented here are 8 T cell receptor beta chains from one specimen sequenced in a study of T cell responses to AZD1222 COVID-19 vaccine. The protocol was immunoSEQ multiplex PCR, while the TCRdb copy is restricted to in-frame clones and leaves out a portion. The sample includes around 140,000 clones, 80% to 95% of them seen just once. The specimen comprised peripheral blood, sampled 28 days after the second AZD1222 dose. The source of these receptors is an adult who received the AZD1222 COVID-19 vaccine.

The rearrangement links TRBV28 to TRBJ1-1, with D tentatively TRBD1 (6 bases). There are 15 residues in the CDR3. V was trimmed by 7 bases and J by 8 bases, leaving 23 bases between them. CDR1 is MDHEN, CDR2 SYDVKM, per germline. CDR3 sequence reads: CASNRGGFLVEEAFF. The CDR3 DNA follows: TGTGCCAGCAATAGGGGGGGGTTCCTGGTGGAGGAAGCTTTCTTT.

This chain connects TRBV4-2 to TRBJ2-3; D not certain. The CDR3 covers 17 residues. Germline loops: CDR1 LGHNA, CDR2 YNFKEQ. Trimming took 0 bases from V and 2 from J, leaving 15 bases between them. CDR3 region: CASSQESGDPSTDTQYF. The CDR3 bases are TGTGCCAGCAGCCAAGAATCTGGGGATCCTTCCACAGATACGCAGTATTTT.

The V gene is TRBV7-2, the J gene TRBJ2-1, with 7 bases matching TRBD1. The junction had 0 bases not matched to a gene; V was cut back by 0 bases and J by 7 bases. Germline-derived CDR1 and CDR2 are SGHTA and FQGNSA. The CDR3 is 13 residues long. CDR3 in amino acids: CASSLATGNEQFF. CDR3 nucleotide sequence: TGTGCCAGCAGCTTAGCGACAGGGAATGAGCAGTTCTTC.

The chain recombines TRBV6-4 with TRBJ2-3; D gene ambiguous. The CDR3 runs 13 residues. The V and J ends lost 6 bases and 2 bases respectively, with 9 bases between them. The germline V gene has CDR1 MRHNA and CDR2 SNTAGT. The CDR3 bases are TGTGCCAGCAGAGATGAATTCACAGATACGCAGTATTTT. Translation gives CASRDEFTDTQYF.

The chain uses TRBV12-3 or TRBV12-4 and TRBJ2-3; the D is unclear. V was pared by 6 bases and J by 0 bases, with 4 bases between. This CDR3 spans 12 amino acids. The CDR3 DNA is TGTGCCAGCAGGTCTAGCACAGATACGCAGTATTTT. Its protein product is CASRSSTDTQYF.

The chain joins TRBV6-6 to TRBJ2-7, with a possible D match to TRBD2 (6 bases). V was clipped by 3 bases and J by 9 bases, with 12 bases between them. This CDR3 is built from 12 residues. Germline CDR1 MNHNY, CDR2 SVGAGI (reference sequence). CDR3 residues: CASSYRRALQYF. CDR3 nucleotides: TGTGCCAGCAGTTATCGGAGGGCCCTGCAGTACTTC.

The chain has TRBV28 and TRBJ1-2; TRBD1 aligns across 7 bases. This CDR3 is 15 amino acids long. V dropped 4 bases and J dropped 1; count of bases not matched to a gene: 6. Germline V gene sequence: CDR1 MDHEN, CDR2 SYDVKM. This chain's CDR3 is CASSSRDRSNYGYTF. The CDR3 coding sequence is TGTGCCAGCAGTTCCCGGGACAGAAGTAACTATGGCTACACCTTC.

The gene calls are TRBV10-3 and TRBJ1-6; unclear D gene. This CDR3 is 17 amino acids long. V lost 0 bases and J lost 8, with 17 bases in between. Germline loops: CDR1 ENHRY, CDR2 SYGVKD. CDR3 amino acids: CAISESTMWHGDSPLHF. DNA for the CDR3: TGTGCCATCAGTGAGTCGACGATGTGGCACGGAGATTCACCCCTCCACTTT.